The clone carrying this T cell receptor (beta chain) was observed at least ten times. Its antigen is not identified. TCRdb analysed the multiplex PCR reads with MiXCR anew, one entry per CDR3 protein. The table shows roughly 110,000 distinct CDR3 sequences, with roughly 33% occurring only once. Axillary draining lymph nodes of breast cancer patients supplied the node samples. The sample belongs to a study of breast tumors, draining lymph nodes, adjacent tissues. Regarding the study as a whole: Tumor repertoires ranked between lymph nodes and nontumor tissue in diversity, with V and J gene preferences. Tumor and nontumor repertoires were significantly more similar in luminal-like than in basal-like breast cancer. Findings are consistent with lymph node origin and intratumoral expansion of most tumor T cells. The lymph node origin of tumor T cells was framed as consistent with a hypothesis, not demonstrated.

In germline, CDR1 is SGHRS, CDR2 YFSETQ. This CDR3 has 15 residues. The V end lost 0 bases, the J end lost 14 bases, and 23 bases lay between the germline ends. The chain links TRBV5-1 to TRBJ1-2; D not certain. The TCR originated in a female donor with breast cancer. Some clones in this sample may be carry-over from other donors' samples. Sequencing was performed on axillary lymph node tissue. The DNA for the CDR3 is TGCGCCAGCAGCTTGGATAGAGGGCTGAACTACCACCCAACCTTC. Amino acid sequence: CASSLDRGLNYHPTF. Looking up the rest from reference TRBV5-1 and TRBJ1-2 gives the full variable domain: KAGVTQTPRYLIKTRGQQVTLSCSPISGHRSVSWYQQTPGQGLQFLFEYFSETQRNKGNFPGRFSGRQFSNSRSEMNVSTLELGDSALYLCASSLDRGLNYHPTFGSGTRLTVV.